Given below is one TCR beta chain in context. Its target antigen remains unknown. No qualities accompany the bases; no much larger clone lies one base away. Including cysteine and phenylalanine, the CDR3 has 13 amino acids. The DNA shown is the 39-base CDR3, in frame from base 1. Via the germline V gene (reference sequence), CDR1 is GTSNPN and CDR2 SVGIG. Unmatched junction bases come to 7, with V trimmed by 7 bases and J by 5 bases. This sample is part of a study of neoadjuvant anti-PD-1 for oral cavity cancer (dated by TCRdb to the early 2020s). About the study as a whole: Before undergoing curative-intent surgical resection, most patients got three to four biweekly nivolumab doses at 3 mg/kg. A fourth nivolumab dose was given around day 43 to patients without progression, and definitive surgical resection was performed in those patients on days 50-56. Under RECIST 1.1, patients with complete response, partial response or stable disease were classed as responders, and patients with progression were classed as non-responders. The parent correlative cohort included approximately twelve patients, with an approximately 31% response rate. The investigation overall reported the following: Higher pretreatment blood Treg/Th17 ratios correlated with higher pretreatment blood TCRbeta clonality and lower post-treatment tumor TCRbeta clonality. After neoadjuvant nivolumab, non-responders showed significantly higher T cell clonality (Gini index) in PBMCs than responders did. Only three patients per response group were included in the TCR analyses, and larger cohorts for validation were called for by the authors.

Interpreted using the paper, the time point label stands for: after neoadjuvant nivolumab, at surgical resection. Patients were newly diagnosed with stage II-IVA oral cavity squamous cell carcinoma and had received no prior systemic or radiation treatment. The cohort was composed of patients with HPV-negative, locally advanced oral cavity squamous cell carcinoma. Peripheral blood mononuclear cells were analyzed directly, without maintenance or expansion in culture. The samples were drawn from a longitudinal correlative study tied to a single-arm phase II trial testing neoadjuvant nivolumab in oral cavity squamous cell carcinoma. Genomic DNA-based TCRbeta sequencing was performed on subject-matched pre- and post-treatment PBMCs and tumors from three responders and three non-responders. Peripheral blood mononuclear cells were drawn once before nivolumab treatment and a second time after treatment, when surgery took place. The Maxwell RSC DNA from Cells kit was used to isolate genomic DNA from PBMCs.

For deep sequencing, each PBMC sample was run in six replicates, with libraries mostly built from about 510 ng of input genomic DNA. Following the manufacturer's instructions, the team built TCRbeta libraries using the immunoSEQ hsTCRbeta kit. Sequencing of the completed libraries took place using an Illumina NovaSeq 6000 S4 flow cell after they had been pooled to 3 nM. In the paper's pipeline: The immunoSEQ Analyzer handled quality control and preprocessing of the raw data. The analysis was restricted to productive rearrangements, with each unique CDR3 amino acid sequence defining a clonotype. Repertoire clonality was estimated as the Gini-Simpson index, which was computed with the R package tcR. Student's t test was used to compare Gini indices, and Pearson correlation was used to assess associations with tumor size change. Not all clones reach the TCRdb copy of this immuneACCESS table, which keeps in-frame sequences only. Checked studies attribute under half of the gap to unresolved V genes and leave the rest unexplained. The D gene and trimming were derived from the DNA, and the V and J assignments and clone size from that table. The sample has 73,000 or so clones on record, about 88% of them singletons. More than 3% of the sample is taken by the ten largest.

This TCR was sampled from a person aged 35 to 85 with oral cavity squamous cell carcinoma. This chain is built from TRBV30 and TRBJ2-7, and 11 junction bases match TRBD1. Sequenced material: PBMCs, taken after nivolumab (anti-PD-1) treatment. Here is the DNA: TGTGCCTCGAAGGACAGGGGGCGCGACGAGCAGTACTTC. This gives the protein CASKDRGRDEQYF. The full variable domain, with segments outside the CDR3 supplied by the reference TRBV30 and TRBJ2-7 proteins, appears as SQTIHQWPATLVQPVGSPLSLECTVEGTSNPNLYWYRQAAGRGLQLLFYSVGIGQISSEVPQNLSASRPQDRQFILSSKKLLLSDSGFYLCASKDRGRDEQYFGPGTRLTVT.